The entry below describes one T cell receptor beta chain. Its antigen is undetermined. J lost 1 base, V lost 2 bases, and 7 bases had no gene match. Germline values: CDR1 SGHDT, CDR2 YYEEEE. The CDR3 sequence is 16 residues long. From the RACE reads, TCRdb called clonotypes with MiXCR, one entry per CDR3 protein. This table has about 380,000 distinct CDR3 sequences, around 4.8% appearing once. This record comes from a study of human T cells and chemical hapten exposure. Study-level points and caveats: TCRs whose frequency exceeded 1 in 1000 remained the same following DPC sensitization.

Stated time point: patch test 1, 2 weeks after DPC sensitization. Treatment defined: therapeutic diphenylcyclopropenone sensitization with weekly scalp DPC. Extraction of total RNA was performed on unfractionated whole blood. The material sequenced was whole blood, taken in connection with sensitization to the hapten diphenylcyclopropenone (DPC). The gene calls are TRBV5-6 and TRBJ2-7; 9 bases agree with TRBD1. The receptor's source is a woman aged 45-60 years with alopecia areata. Some clones in this sample may be carry-over from other donors' samples. CDR3 residues: CASSFLQGALSYEQYF. CDR3 nucleotides: TGTGCCAGCAGCTTTCTACAGGGGGCCCTATCCTACGAGCAGTACTTC.